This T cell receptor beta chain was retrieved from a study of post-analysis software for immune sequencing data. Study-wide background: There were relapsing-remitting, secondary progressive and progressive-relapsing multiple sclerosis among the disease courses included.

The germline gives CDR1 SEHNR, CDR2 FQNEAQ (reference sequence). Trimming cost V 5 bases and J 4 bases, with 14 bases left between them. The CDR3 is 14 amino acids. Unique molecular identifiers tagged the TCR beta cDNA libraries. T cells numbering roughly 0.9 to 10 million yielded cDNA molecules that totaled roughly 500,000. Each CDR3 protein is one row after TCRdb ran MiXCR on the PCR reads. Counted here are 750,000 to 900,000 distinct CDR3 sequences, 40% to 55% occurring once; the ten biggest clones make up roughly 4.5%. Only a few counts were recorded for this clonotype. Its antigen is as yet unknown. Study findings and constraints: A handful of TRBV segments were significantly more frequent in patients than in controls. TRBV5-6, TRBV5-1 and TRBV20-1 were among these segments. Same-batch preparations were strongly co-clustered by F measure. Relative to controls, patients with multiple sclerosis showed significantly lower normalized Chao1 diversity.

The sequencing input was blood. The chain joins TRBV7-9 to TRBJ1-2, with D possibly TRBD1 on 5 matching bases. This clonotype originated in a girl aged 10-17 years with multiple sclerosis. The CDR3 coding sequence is TGTGCCAGCAGCGTACAGGTGGAAGGCTATGGCTACACCTTC. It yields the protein CASSVQVEGYGYTF. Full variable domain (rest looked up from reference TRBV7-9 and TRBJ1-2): DTGVSQNPRHKITKRGQNVTFRCDPISEHNRLYWYRQTLGQGPEFLTYFQNEAQLEKSRLLSDRFSAERPKGSFSTLEIQRTEQGDSAMYLCASSVQVEGYGYTFGSGTRLTVV.